One sample yielded the 17 T cell receptor beta chains listed below, sequenced in a study of T cell repertoires in cytomegalovirus infection. No antigens are known for them. TCRdb re-called the reads with MiXCR, one entry per CDR3 protein. The profile shows fewer than 1,000,000 distinct CDR3 sequences, approximately 31% of them singletons. The sequenced sample was cultured CD8+ T cells from PBMCs, obtained from culture after CMV antigen stimulation. These receptors were taken from a human donor in good health (CMV status not recorded). Some clones in this sample may be carry-over from other donors' samples.

This clonotype was detected only a few times. The chain uses TRBV12-3 or TRBV12-4 and TRBJ1-2, with D unresolved. The CDR3 is 13 amino acids. V shed 4 bases and J shed 4 bases, with 10 bases lying between them. The CDR3 spells CASSSERLYGYTF. CDR3 nucleotides: TGTGCCAGCAGTTCCGAGCGGCTCTATGGCTACACCTTC.

This clonotype showed up just a few times. The rearrangement links TRBV4-3 to TRBJ1-5; D not resolved. The germline CDR1 and CDR2 sequences are LGHNA and YSLEER. The V and J ends lost 3 bases and 0 bases respectively, with 6 bases between them. The CDR3 has 14 amino acids. Written as DNA, the CDR3 is TGCGCCAGCAGCCAGGATTATAGCAATCAGCCCCAGCATTTT. Protein: CASSQDYSNQPQHF.

As for this clonotype: The CDR3 does not end in the conserved phenylalanine or tryptophan, so this is likely a read error. The chain is built from TRBV6-1 and TRBJ1-1, with 7 bases matching TRBD1. The V gene's germline CDR1 is MNHNS and CDR2 SASEGT. The ends lost 6 bases at V and 1 base at J; junction bases unmatched: 11. This CDR3 region has 16 residues. The CDR3 DNA sequence: TGTGCCAGCAGACCGATTCCCCGGGACAGGAACACTGAAGCTTTCTCT. It encodes CASRPIPRDRNTEAFS.

The V call is TRBV7-9, the J call TRBJ2-5; D gene ambiguous. The CDR3 is made up of 13 amino acids. Germline loops: CDR1 SEHNR, CDR2 FQNEAQ (reference sequence). V was pared by 6 bases and J by 3 bases, with 11 bases between. The CDR3 region is CASRVGNEETQYF. CDR3 nucleotide sequence: TGTGCCAGCAGGGTGGGGAATGAAGAGACCCAGTACTTC.

The V call is TRBV7-9, the J call TRBJ1-3, with D unresolved. Trimming removed 5 bases at V and 0 bases at J, with 11 bases between. This CDR3 is 15 amino acids long. In germline, CDR1 is SEHNR, CDR2 FQNEAQ (reference sequence). The DNA of the CDR3 is TGTGCCAGCAGCCGCCAAGAGAGCTCTGGAAACACCATATATTTT. Residues: CASSRQESSGNTIYF.

This clonotype occurred a few times. Here the CDR3 DNA reads TGTGCCAGCAGTTTATTAGGAACTGGCGAGCAGTACGTC. Amino acid sequence: CASSLLGTGEQYV. The chain recombines TRBV28 with TRBJ2-7; D remains ambiguous. CDR1 and CDR2 (germline): MDHEN, SYDVKM. With 1 base removed from V and 6 bases from J, the gap between germline ends came to 10 bases. There are 13 residues in the CDR3.

This clonotype was counted only a few times. This chain connects TRBV13 to TRBJ2-3, with a weak D call TRBD2 (6 bases). Trimming took 1 base from V and 7 from J, leaving 12 bases between them. CDR3 length: 14 amino acids. Germline V lookup: CDR1 PRHDT, CDR2 FYEKMQ (reference sequence). This CDR3 is CASSLAGGKYTQYF. CDR3 DNA: TGTGCCAGCAGCTTAGCCGGAGGGAAGTATACGCAGTATTTT.

This clonotype was recorded many times. The chain uses TRBV7-9 and TRBJ2-4; the D is unclear. Germline values: CDR1 SEHNR, CDR2 FQNEAQ (reference sequence). V shed 1 base and J shed 0 bases, with 10 bases lying between them. This CDR3 comprises 16 residues. CDR3 protein: CASSLEPPLAKNIQYF. The CDR3 nucleotides read TGTGCCAGCAGCTTAGAGCCACCTCTAGCCAAAAACATTCAGTACTTC. Variable domain in full (rest from reference TRBV7-9 and TRBJ2-4): DTGVSQNPRHKITKRGQNVTFRCDPISEHNRLYWYRQTLGQGPEFLTYFQNEAQLEKSRLLSDRFSAERPKGSFSTLEIQRTEQGDSAMYLCASSLEPPLAKNIQYFGAGTRLSVL.

The DNA for the CDR3 is TGTGCCAGCAGCTACCCCGGGACAGGGAAGGACATTCAGTACTTC. Translating gives CASSYPGTGKDIQYF. The chain employs TRBV7-8 and TRBJ2-4; 9 nucleotides align to TRBD1. Trimming took 4 bases from V and 8 from J; bases not matched to a gene: 9. CDR3 length equals 15 residues. Germline values: CDR1 SGHVS, CDR2 FQNEAQ. Variable domain in full (rest from reference TRBV7-8 and TRBJ2-4): GAGVSQSPRYKVAKRGQDVALRCDPISGHVSLFWYQQALGQGPEFLTYFQNEAQLDKSGLPSDRFFAERPEGSVSTLKIQRTQQEDSAVYLCASSYPGTGKDIQYFGAGTRLSVL.

This clonotype was seen many times. This chain links TRBV7-2 with TRBJ2-1; 8 nucleotides align to TRBD2. The CDR3 is made up of 16 amino acids. Germline assignment: CDR1 SGHTA and CDR2 FQGNSA. With V trimmed by 3 bases and J by 1 base, 5 bases remained unmatched. CDR3 DNA: TGTGCCAGCAGCTTTTCCAGCGGGGGTTCCTACAATGAGCAGTTCTTC. Translation gives CASSFSSGGSYNEQFF.

The chain combines TRBV12-3 or TRBV12-4 with TRBJ2-2, with 9 positions matching TRBD2. Trimming took 2 bases from V and 3 from J; bases not matched to a gene: 10. The CDR3 has 18 residues. As DNA, the CDR3 is TGTGCCAGCAGTTTAAGGCGGGGGGGCAGGTCGGACACCGGGGAGCTGTTTTTT. Its translation: CASSLRRGGRSDTGELFF.

This clonotype came up a few times. The gene calls are TRBV4-1 and TRBJ1-2; D unresolved. This CDR3 region has 15 residues. Germline V gene data show CDR1 as MGHRA and CDR2 as YSYEKL. Trimming took 0 bases from V and 2 from J, leaving 10 bases between them. The CDR3 DNA reads as TGCGCCAGCAGCCAAGATGCTTTGTCCAACTATGGCTACACCTTC. Translating it yields CASSQDALSNYGYTF.

This clonotype was picked up many times. V gene TRBV7-9 combines with J gene TRBJ1-5; a weak D match, TRBD1 (5 bases). The V end lost 4 bases, the J end lost 4 bases, and 14 bases lay between the germline ends. This CDR3 is 15 amino acids long. The germline V gene encodes CDR1 SEHNR and CDR2 FQNEAQ (reference sequence). The CDR3 protein is CASSSQDGGNQPQHF. The CDR3 DNA follows: TGTGCCAGCAGCTCCCAGGATGGGGGGAATCAGCCCCAGCATTTT. Together with reference TRBV7-9 and TRBJ1-5, the CDR3 gives the full variable domain: DTGVSQNPRHKITKRGQNVTFRCDPISEHNRLYWYRQTLGQGPEFLTYFQNEAQLEKSRLLSDRFSAERPKGSFSTLEIQRTEQGDSAMYLCASSSQDGGNQPQHFGDGTRLSIL.

On this clonotype: Just one base apart from a much larger clone, this may be a read error. CDR3 protein: CASSFGGGLDRTNTEAFF. The CDR3 DNA is TGTGCCAGCAGCTTTGGGGGTGGGTTAGACAGGACCAACACTGAAGCTTTCTTT. The chain is built from TRBV7-2 and TRBJ1-1; D may be TRBD1 (6 bases). This CDR3 region has 18 residues. Looked up from germline, CDR1 is SGHTA and CDR2 is FQGNSA. V was cut by 3 bases and J by 2 bases, with 22 bases left in between. The variable domain in full, completed from reference TRBV7-2 and TRBJ1-1, reads GAGVSQSPSNKVTEKGKDVELRCDPISGHTALYWYRQSLGQGLEFLIYFQGNSAPDKSGLPSDRFSAERTGGSVSTLTIQRTQQEDSAVYLCASSFGGGLDRTNTEAFFGQGTRLTVV.

This clonotype appeared a few times. The chain recombines TRBV4-2 with TRBJ2-1; possibly TRBD2 for D (5 bases). Deletions cut 1 base from V and 8 bases from J, with 12 bases between. The CDR3 covers 14 residues. Germline lookup yields CDR1 LGHNA and CDR2 YNFKEQ. The CDR3 region has the DNA TGTGCCAGCAGCCAAGGGGGTACCGGGGATGAGCAGTTCTTC. Its translation is CASSQGGTGDEQFF.

This clonotype has just a few counts. The chain recombines TRBV5-6 with TRBJ1-1; TRBD1 matches 7 bases. The CDR3 sequence is 16 residues long. The V gene end was trimmed by 2 bases and the J gene end by 1 base; junction bases not matched to a gene: 8. Germline lookup yields CDR1 SGHDT and CDR2 YYEEEE. The CDR3 spells CASSLNRGHGNTEAFF. As DNA, the CDR3 is TGTGCCAGCAGCTTAAACAGGGGACATGGGAACACTGAAGCTTTCTTT.

The V call is TRBV6-5, the J call TRBJ2-7, with 10 bases that match TRBD1. Per the germline V gene, CDR1 is MNHEY and CDR2 is SVGAGI. The CDR3 length is 14 residues. J lost 6 bases, V lost 0 bases, and 2 bases had no gene match. CDR3 coding DNA: TGTGCCAGCAGTTACTCCCGGACAGGGGGCGAGCAGTACTTC. Its protein product is CASSYSRTGGEQYF.